A single sample is the source of the 25 T cell receptor beta chains below, sequenced in a study of blood T cell repertoires in COVID-19. Sequenced by immunoSEQ multiplex PCR; TCRdb stores in-frame clones only, minus some. The sample yields about 40,000 clones, roughly nine tenths seen once. Sequencing used peripheral blood. Receptors were obtained from a middle-aged man in a cohort sampled during active COVID-19.

J is TRBJ2-1 and V is TRBV11-2; D may be TRBD1 (6 bases). The V and J ends lost 2 bases and 0 bases respectively, with 11 bases between them. CDR3 size: 16 residues. The germline gives CDR1 SGHAT, CDR2 FQNNGV. CDR3 residues: CASSLWQGPSYNEQFF. Here the CDR3 DNA reads TGTGCCAGCAGCTTATGGCAGGGGCCCTCCTACAATGAGCAGTTCTTC.

The CDR3 loop is CASTTRTGSSGNTIYF. CDR3 nucleotides: TGTGCCAGCACTACACGGACAGGGAGCTCTGGAAACACCATATATTTT. This chain joins TRBV6-6 and TRBJ1-3, with 8 bases identical to TRBD1. Unmatched junction bases numbered 8, after V lost 7 bases and J lost 0 bases. Germline V gene sequence: CDR1 MNHNY, CDR2 SVGAGI (reference sequence). This CDR3 comprises 16 residues.

The CDR3 protein is CATSVSRNEQFF. In DNA form, the CDR3 reads TGTGCCACCAGTGTCTCGAGAAATGAGCAGTTCTTC. V is TRBV24-1 and J is TRBJ2-1; D unresolved. CDR1 is KGHDR, CDR2 SFDVKD, per germline. The ends were cut back, 5 bases at V and 7 bases at J, with 8 bases in the middle. The CDR3 has 12 amino acids.

The CDR3 is CASSELLDSVYGYTF. The CDR3 nucleotides read TGTGCCAGCAGTGAATTGCTAGACAGCGTATATGGCTACACCTTC. The chain joins TRBV2 to TRBJ1-2; weak D call: TRBD1 (5 bases). CDR1 and CDR2 (germline): SNHLY, FYNNEI. CDR3 length equals 15 residues. V gave up 2 bases and J gave up 5 bases, with 15 bases separating them. Drawing the rest from reference TRBV2 and TRBJ1-2, the complete variable domain is EPEVTQTPSHQVTQMGQEVILRCVPISNHLYFYWYRQILGQKVEFLVSFYNNEISEKSEIFDDQFSVERPDGSNFTLKIRSTKLEDSAMYFCASSELLDSVYGYTFGSGTRLTVV.

The genes are TRBV12-3 or TRBV12-4 and TRBJ1-1; no definite D call. This CDR3 region has 12 residues. Deletions cut 5 bases from V and 4 bases from J, with 8 bases between. The CDR3 sequence is CASSTIGTEAFF. CDR3 DNA: TGTGCCAGCAGTACCATCGGCACTGAAGCTTTCTTT.

The chain employs TRBV7-9 and TRBJ2-5, with 7 bases identical to TRBD1. Germline-derived CDR1 and CDR2 are SEHNR and FQNEAQ (reference sequence). Unmatched junction bases numbered 7, after V lost 5 bases and J lost 4 bases. The length of the CDR3 is 14 residues. The CDR3 reads CASSPGTARETQYF. CDR3 sequence (DNA): TGTGCCAGCAGCCCAGGGACAGCCCGAGAGACCCAGTACTTC.

Details on this clone: The sample contains more than one DNA sequence encoding this CDR3. The chain employs TRBV9 and TRBJ2-2; D is ambiguous. V was shortened by 3 bases and J by 1 base, with 4 bases between the two germline ends. CDR3 size: 13 residues. CDR1 is SGDLS and CDR2 is YYNGEE in the germline V gene. CDR3 loop: CASSAGNTGELFF. The CDR3, as DNA: TGTGCCAGCAGCGCCGGGAACACCGGGGAGCTGTTTTTT. Variable domain in full (rest from reference TRBV9 and TRBJ2-2): DSGVTQTPKHLITATGQRVTLRCSPRSGDLSVYWYQQSLDQGLQFLIQYYNGEERAKGNILERFSAQQFPDLHSELNLSSLELGDSALYFCASSAGNTGELFFGEGSRLTVL.

The J gene is TRBJ1-2, the V gene TRBV9, with D hard to call. Germline V gene data show CDR1 as SGDLS and CDR2 as YYNGEE. The CDR3 consists of 15 residues. V shed 0 bases and J shed 4 bases, with 13 bases lying between them. The DNA of the CDR3 is TGTGCCAGCAGCGTAGTAGCCTCTGGCAGCTATGGCTACACCTTC. Protein product: CASSVVASGSYGYTF. Full variable domain (rest looked up from reference TRBV9 and TRBJ1-2): DSGVTQTPKHLITATGQRVTLRCSPRSGDLSVYWYQQSLDQGLQFLIQYYNGEERAKGNILERFSAQQFPDLHSELNLSSLELGDSALYFCASSVVASGSYGYTFGSGTRLTVV.

The rearrangement uses TRBV2 and TRBJ1-6; 9 bases map to TRBD1. Germline CDR1 SNHLY, CDR2 FYNNEI. Trimming removed 5 bases from V and 0 bases from J; junction bases left unmatched: 17. CDR3 length equals 21 residues. CDR3 sequence reads: CASSINRDRDSESSYNSPLHF. The CDR3 nucleotides read TGTGCCAGCAGTATTAACCGGGACAGGGACTCGGAGAGCTCCTATAATTCACCCCTCCACTTT. The entire variable domain, with the rest obtained from reference TRBV2 and TRBJ1-6, is as follows: EPEVTQTPSHQVTQMGQEVILRCVPISNHLYFYWYRQILGQKVEFLVSFYNNEISEKSEIFDDQFSVERPDGSNFTLKIRSTKLEDSAMYFCASSINRDRDSESSYNSPLHFGNGTRLTVT.

The chain recombines TRBV24-1 with TRBJ2-1; D possibly corresponds to TRBD2 (6 bases). The V gene lost 9 bases and the J gene lost 5 bases, with 13 bases spanning the gap. CDR3 length: 13 residues. Germline-derived CDR1 and CDR2 are KGHDR and SFDVKD. The CDR3 loop reads CATEARDDNEQFF. CDR3 DNA: TGTGCCACCGAAGCGCGGGATGACAATGAGCAGTTCTTC.

The chain is built from TRBV10-2 and TRBJ2-2, with a tentative D call TRBD1 (5 bases). Trimming left V 6 bases short and J 4 bases short, with 12 bases between. Germline assignment: CDR1 WSHSY and CDR2 SAAADI. This CDR3 is built from 14 residues. CDR3: CASRETEFTGELFF. The CDR3 nucleotides read TGCGCCAGCAGGGAGACAGAGTTCACCGGGGAGCTGTTTTTT.

The rearrangement joins TRBV6-6 to TRBJ2-7, with 9 nucleotides matching TRBD2. CDR1 is MNHNY and CDR2 is SVGAGI in the germline V gene (reference sequence). J lost 1 base, V lost 8 bases, and 6 bases had no gene match. The CDR3 loop spans 14 amino acids. The CDR3, as DNA: TGTGCCAGCCGGCTAGCGGGATTGTCCTACGAGCAGTACGTC. Protein: CASRLAGLSYEQYV.

There are many counts of this clone. The V call is TRBV4-1, the J call TRBJ2-3; 8 bases match TRBD1. This CDR3 comprises 15 residues. Per germline, CDR1 MGHRA and CDR2 YSYEKL. V lost 4 bases, J lost 4 bases, and 7 bases stayed unmatched. CDR3 amino acids: CASSPGQGISDTQYF. The CDR3 coding sequence is TGCGCCAGCAGCCCCGGACAGGGAATATCAGATACGCAGTATTTT.

The chain couples TRBV9 to TRBJ1-3; 7 nucleotides align to TRBD1. The V gene's germline CDR1 is SGDLS and CDR2 YYNGEE. With V trimmed by 3 bases and J by 6 bases, 12 bases remained unmatched. The CDR3 is 16 residues long. The CDR3 DNA is TGTGCCAGCAGCGATGCCGGGACAGACATATTAAACACCATATATTTT. This encodes CASSDAGTDILNTIYF. Full variable domain (rest looked up from reference TRBV9 and TRBJ1-3): DSGVTQTPKHLITATGQRVTLRCSPRSGDLSVYWYQQSLDQGLQFLIQYYNGEERAKGNILERFSAQQFPDLHSELNLSSLELGDSALYFCASSDAGTDILNTIYFGEGSWLTVV.

The chain has TRBV9 and TRBJ1-2, with TRBD1 identical over 8 bases. This CDR3 comprises 14 residues. With 3 bases clipped from V and 6 bases from J, the junction kept 7 bases outside the gene matches. The germline gives CDR1 SGDLS, CDR2 YYNGEE. CDR3 amino acids: CASSGRTGRDGYTF. DNA of the CDR3: TGTGCCAGCAGCGGGCGGACAGGGCGCGATGGCTACACCTTC.

In DNA form, the CDR3 reads TGTGCCAGCAGTTCAGGGGTCGGGGAGCTGTTTTTT. Its protein is CASSSGVGELFF. The V gene is TRBV5-5, the J gene TRBJ2-2; D is possibly TRBD1 (6 bases). CDR1 and CDR2 (germline): SGHKS, YYEKEE (reference sequence). The CDR3 totals 12 residues. Trimming pared 5 bases from V and 7 bases from J, leaving 9 bases between.

For this clone: At one end the junction does not follow the germline gene, possibly because of a read error. The V gene is TRBV7-7, the J gene TRBJ2-1; 12 nucleotides match TRBD2. The CDR3 length is 17 residues. The germline V gene encodes CDR1 SSHAT and CDR2 FNYEAQ (reference sequence). Written as DNA, the CDR3 is TGTGCTAGCAGCTTGGGGACTAGCGGGCCGTTGGGCAATGAGCAGTTCTTC. Residues: CASSLGTSGPLGNEQFF. The full variable domain, completed using reference TRBV7-7 and TRBJ2-1, is GAGVSQSPRYKVTKRGQDVTLRCDPISSHATLYWYQQALGQGPEFLTYFNYEAQPDKSGLPSDRFSAERPEGSISTLTIQRTEQRDSAMYRCASSLGTSGPLGNEQFFGPGTRLTVL.

J is TRBJ1-1 and V is TRBV6-2 or TRBV6-3; D uncertain. CDR3 length: 15 residues. CDR1 and CDR2 from the germline V gene are MNHEY and SVGEGT. V was cut by 6 bases and J by 0 bases, with 14 bases left in between. The CDR3 spells CASSWEREMNTEAFF. CDR3 in DNA: TGTGCCAGCAGCTGGGAGAGGGAAATGAACACTGAAGCTTTCTTT.

This chain joins TRBV4-3 and TRBJ2-7, with a weak D call TRBD2 (5 bases). V lost 3 bases and J 0 bases, leaving 12 bases between the germline ends. This CDR3 comprises 15 residues. Germline CDR1 is LGHNA and CDR2 is YSLEER. CDR3 DNA: TGCGCCAGCAGCCAGAGACGGGGTAACTCCTACGAGCAGTACTTC. Translated, it gives CASSQRRGNSYEQYF.

This chain connects TRBV9 to TRBJ1-2, with 9 positions matching TRBD1. The trim removed 3 bases at V and 4 bases at J, leaving 4 bases unmatched. Germline V CDR1 and CDR2: SGDLS, YYNGEE. The CDR3 length is 14 residues. This chain's CDR3 is CASSEQGAGYGYTF. DNA of the CDR3: TGTGCCAGCAGCGAACAGGGGGCAGGCTATGGCTACACCTTC.

This clone was counted once. This chain links TRBV30 with TRBJ1-1; D possibly corresponds to TRBD1 (5 bases). Between the trimmed V and J ends, which lost 1 base and 11 bases, there was a span of 23 bases. The CDR3 covers 15 residues. Germline V gives CDR1 GTSNPN, CDR2 SVGIG (reference sequence). The CDR3 reads CAWSEVGLGDPRAFF. DNA of the CDR3: TGTGCCTGGAGTGAGGTGGGACTGGGTGATCCTAGGGCTTTCTTT.

The J gene is TRBJ1-1, the V gene TRBV5-4, with D tentatively TRBD1 (5 bases). This CDR3 region has 15 residues. Trimming took off 4 bases at V and 4 bases at J, with 17 bases between the two ends. Germline CDR1 and CDR2: SGHNT and YYREEE (reference sequence). The CDR3 nucleotides read TGTGCCAGCAGCATCCTGGGGGGTCGCGGCACTGAAGCTTTCTTT. Translating gives CASSILGGRGTEAFF.

V usage is TRBV12-3 or TRBV12-4 and J usage is TRBJ2-5, with D possibly matching TRBD1 (5 bases). The V and J ends lost 5 bases and 1 base respectively, with 8 bases between them. The CDR3 loop spans 13 amino acids. The chain's CDR3 is CASSTTGQETQYF. CDR3 DNA: TGTGCCAGCAGTACTACAGGCCAAGAGACCCAGTACTTC.

J is TRBJ2-7 and V is TRBV13, with D possibly matching TRBD1 (5 bases). Per the germline V gene, CDR1 is PRHDT and CDR2 is FYEKMQ (reference sequence). The CDR3 contains 12 residues. The ends were cut back, 5 bases at V and 5 bases at J, with 10 bases in the middle. CDR3: CASSAEGDEQYF. CDR3 bases: TGTGCCAGCAGCGCAGAAGGGGACGAGCAGTACTTC.

The gene calls are TRBV28 and TRBJ1-2; D not certain. The germline V gene encodes CDR1 MDHEN and CDR2 SYDVKM. The V and J ends lost 7 bases and 0 bases respectively, with 6 bases between them. The CDR3 loop spans 12 amino acids. CDR3 nucleotides: TGTGCCAGCAAGCCAACTAACTATGGCTACACCTTC. This codes for CASKPTNYGYTF.